Following are 15 T cell receptor beta chains from one sample sequenced in a study of breast tumors, draining lymph nodes, adjacent tissues. TCRdb called the multiplex PCR reads again in MiXCR, with one record for every CDR3 protein. This table holds about 25,000 distinct CDR3 sequences, around 23% found once. Sequenced input: breast tumor tissue. The source is a female donor with breast cancer. Some clones in this sample may be carry-over from other donors' samples.

This clonotype has only a few counts. The V call is TRBV7-9, the J call TRBJ2-4; possible D gene TRBD2, 7 bases. Trimming removed 5 bases from V and 7 bases from J, with 27 bases in between. This CDR3 spans 18 amino acids. Germline V lookup: CDR1 SEHNR, CDR2 FQNEAQ (reference sequence). Here the CDR3 reads CASSPTSGVEGGWNIQYF. CDR3 coding DNA: TGTGCCAGCAGCCCAACATCGGGGGTTGAGGGGGGGTGGAACATTCAGTACTTC. Looking up the rest from reference TRBV7-9 and TRBJ2-4 gives the full variable domain: DTGVSQNPRHKITKRGQNVTFRCDPISEHNRLYWYRQTLGQGPEFLTYFQNEAQLEKSRLLSDRFSAERPKGSFSTLEIQRTEQGDSAMYLCASSPTSGVEGGWNIQYFGAGTRLSVL.

The sample holds many counts of this clonotype. V gene TRBV5-5 combines with J gene TRBJ2-7; 9 positions match TRBD2. Germline V gives CDR1 SGHKS, CDR2 YYEKEE (reference sequence). V gave up 2 bases and J gave up 5 bases; unmatched junction bases: 5. The CDR3 contains 14 residues. Written as DNA, the CDR3 is TGTGCCAGCAGCTTTTATAGCGGGAGTGACGAGCAGTACTTC. It yields the protein CASSFYSGSDEQYF.

This clonotype was seen only a few times. The J gene is TRBJ1-2, the V gene TRBV6-1, with D perhaps TRBD1 (5 bases). Germline CDR1 reads MNHNS; CDR2 reads SASEGT. There are 13 residues in the CDR3. Trimming stripped 4 bases from V and 7 bases from J, with 13 bases between. The CDR3 spells CASSVGELGGYTF. In DNA, the CDR3 is TGTGCCAGCAGTGTGGGGGAGTTAGGTGGCTACACCTTC.

This clonotype was recorded many times. The V gene is TRBV20-1, the J gene TRBJ2-1; D uncertain. Germline V lookup: CDR1 DFQATT, CDR2 SNEGSKA (reference sequence). The CDR3 is 13 residues long. Trimming left V 8 bases short and J 4 bases short, with 15 bases between. Written as DNA, the CDR3 is TGCAGTCTAATGGGTATTACATACAATGAGCAGTTCTTC. Amino acids: CSLMGITYNEQFF.

This clonotype was picked up many times. This rearrangement joins TRBV28 to TRBJ2-7; D perhaps matches TRBD1 (6 bases). V lost 2 bases and J lost 2, with 13 bases in between. This CDR3 contains 15 residues. Germline V gene lookup returns CDR1 MDHEN and CDR2 SYDVKM. In DNA form, the CDR3 reads TGTGCCAGCAGTTTACCAGGGGATCTCGCCTACGAGCAGTACTTC. Its protein product is CASSLPGDLAYEQYF.

This clonotype was observed at least ten times. The rearrangement joins TRBV12-5 to TRBJ2-3; 12 positions agree with TRBD2. V lost 6 bases and J lost 4; bases outside the gene matches: 8. There are 16 residues in the CDR3. Per germline, CDR1 LGHNT and CDR2 FRNRAP. For the CDR3, the DNA is TGTGCTAGTGGCCTGGGACTAGCGGGCTGGGCAGATACGCAGTATTTT. It codes for CASGLGLAGWADTQYF.

With respect to this clonotype: Sequence at one end of the junction differs from germline and may be a read error. The chain links TRBV15 to TRBJ2-1; the D is unclear. The germline V gene has CDR1 LNHNV and CDR2 YYDKDF (reference sequence). The CDR3 runs 15 residues. The CDR3 protein is CATSNGDASYNERFF. The CDR3 bases are TGTGCCACCAGCAACGGAGACGCCAGCTACAATGAGCGGTTCTTC.

Regarding this clonotype: Given the absence of the conserved phenylalanine or tryptophan at the CDR3 end, a read error is likely. The V gene is TRBV6-5, the J gene TRBJ2-3; TRBD2 might be the D (5 bases). Per germline, CDR1 MNHEY and CDR2 SVGAGI. Trimming took off 5 bases at V and 2 bases at J, with 8 bases between the two ends. This CDR3 has 13 residues. In DNA, the CDR3 is TGTGCCAGCAGTCGGGATGTCACAGATACGCAGTATTCT. Its protein product is CASSRDVTDTQYS.

V gene TRBV15 combines with J gene TRBJ2-3, with 11 bases aligning to TRBD2. In germline, CDR1 is LNHNV, CDR2 YYDKDF (reference sequence). The CDR3 contains 18 residues. With V trimmed by 0 bases and J by 2 bases, 7 bases remained unmatched. The CDR3 here is CATSRDTLAGAATDTQYF. The CDR3 nucleotides are TGTGCCACCAGCAGAGATACACTAGCGGGAGCGGCCACAGATACGCAGTATTTT.

This clonotype was counted ten times or more. The J gene is TRBJ2-7, the V gene TRBV19; 9 nucleotides line up with TRBD1. In germline, CDR1 is LNHDA, CDR2 SQIVND (reference sequence). Losses at the gene ends were 1 base for V and 5 bases for J; bases not matched to a gene: 6. This CDR3 contains 15 residues. This chain's CDR3 is CASSIGLGTGNEQYF. The CDR3 bases are TGTGCCAGTAGTATAGGCCTGGGGACAGGGAACGAGCAGTACTTC.

This clonotype appeared many times. Here the CDR3 reads CASSLARFTHEQYF. The CDR3 bases are TGTGCCAGCAGTTTGGCTCGGTTCACCCACGAGCAGTACTTC. The rearrangement uses TRBV28 and TRBJ2-7, with unresolved D. The CDR3 runs 14 residues. V was clipped by 3 bases and J by 5 bases, with 14 bases between them. CDR1 and CDR2 (germline): MDHEN, SYDVKM.

This clonotype was counted ten times or more. The gene calls are TRBV7-2 and TRBJ2-2; 9 nucleotides match TRBD2. Germline CDR1 reads SGHTA; CDR2 reads FQGNSA. This CDR3 comprises 16 residues. Trimming cost V 5 bases and J 5 bases; bases outside gene matches: 9. CDR3 region: CASSRIAGESTGELFF. As DNA, the CDR3 is TGTGCCAGCAGCCGAATAGCGGGAGAGAGTACCGGGGAGCTGTTTTTT.

This clonotype was observed many times. The V gene is TRBV2, the J gene TRBJ2-5; 8 positions agree with TRBD1. There are 14 residues in the CDR3. CDR1 SNHLY and CDR2 FYNNEI come from the germline V gene. The V and J ends lost 11 bases and 1 base, in that order; junction bases with no gene match: 9. CDR3 loop: CAGKRDRSQETQYF. The CDR3 DNA sequence: TGTGCCGGCAAGAGGGACAGGTCCCAAGAGACCCAGTACTTC.

This clonotype was observed at least ten times. The V gene is TRBV5-4, the J gene TRBJ2-1; D may correspond to TRBD1 or TRBD2 (5 bases each). Germline values: CDR1 SGHNT, CDR2 YYREEE (reference sequence). This CDR3 has 15 residues. V was shortened by 0 bases and J by 9 bases, with 16 bases between the two germline ends. The CDR3 spells CASSLVRDHSAEQFF. Here the CDR3 DNA reads TGTGCCAGCAGCTTGGTCAGGGACCACAGCGCTGAGCAGTTCTTC. Drawing the rest from reference TRBV5-4 and TRBJ2-1, the complete variable domain is ETGVTQSPTHLIKTRGQQVTLRCSSQSGHNTVSWYQQALGQGPQFIFQYYREEENGRGNFPPRFSGLQFPNYSSELNVNALELDDSALYLCASSLVRDHSAEQFFGPGTRLTVL.

The sample holds a few counts of this clonotype. This rearrangement joins TRBV19 to TRBJ1-1; tentatively, D is TRBD1 (6 bases). Trimming shortened V by 2 bases and J by 3 bases, and 16 bases separated the two germline ends. The CDR3 loop spans 16 amino acids. Looked up from germline, CDR1 is LNHDA and CDR2 is SQIVND (reference sequence). CDR3 DNA: TGTGCCAGTAGTATACCCCCCCGGGGGACACACACTGAAGCTTTCTTT. This encodes CASSIPPRGTHTEAFF.